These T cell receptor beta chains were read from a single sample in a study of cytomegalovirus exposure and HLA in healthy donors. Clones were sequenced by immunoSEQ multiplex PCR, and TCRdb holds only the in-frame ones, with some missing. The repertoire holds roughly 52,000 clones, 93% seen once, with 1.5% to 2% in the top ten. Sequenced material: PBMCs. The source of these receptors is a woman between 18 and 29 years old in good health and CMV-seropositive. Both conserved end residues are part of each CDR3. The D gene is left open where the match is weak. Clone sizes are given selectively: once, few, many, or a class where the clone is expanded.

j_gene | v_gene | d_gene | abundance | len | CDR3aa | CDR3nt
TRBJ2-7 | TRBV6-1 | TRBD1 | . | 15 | CASSEEDRGREEQYF | TGTGCCAGCAGTGAAGAAGACAGGGGGCGAGAAGAGCAGTACTTC
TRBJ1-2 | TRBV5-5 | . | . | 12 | CASSLVTYGYTF | TGTGCCAGCAGCTTGGTAACTTATGGCTACACCTTC
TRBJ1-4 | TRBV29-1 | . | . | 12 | CSVVQGSEKLFF | TGCAGCGTAGTTCAGGGAAGTGAAAAACTGTTTTTT
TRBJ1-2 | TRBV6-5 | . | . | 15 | CASSTSGQVPYGYTF | TGTGCCAGCAGCACCAGCGGGCAGGTACCCTATGGCTACACCTTC
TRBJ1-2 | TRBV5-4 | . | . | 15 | CATYDRTDLDYGYTF | TGTGCCACCTACGACCGGACAGACTTAGACTATGGCTACACCTTC
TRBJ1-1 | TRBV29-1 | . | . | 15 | CSGLGPKEGNTEAFF | TGCAGCGGACTAGGACCAAAGGAGGGGAACACTGAAGCTTTCTTT
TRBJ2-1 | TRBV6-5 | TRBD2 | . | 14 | CASSFSGGDDEQFF | TGTGCCAGCAGTTTTAGCGGGGGGGACGATGAGCAGTTCTTC
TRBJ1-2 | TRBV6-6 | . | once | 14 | CASSYSGARYGYTF | TGTGCCAGCAGTTACTCAGGGGCCCGCTATGGCTACACCTTC
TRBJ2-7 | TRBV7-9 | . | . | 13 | CASSLATVGGGYF | TGTGCCAGCAGCTTAGCGACAGTAGGGGGGGGGTACTTC
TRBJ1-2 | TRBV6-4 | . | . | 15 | CASSEFGQGGYGYTF | TGTGCCAGCAGTGAGTTTGGCCAGGGCGGCTATGGCTACACCTTC
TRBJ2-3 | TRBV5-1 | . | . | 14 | CASSLSGSGDTQYF | TGCGCCAGCAGCTTATCAGGCTCAGGAGATACGCAGTATTTT
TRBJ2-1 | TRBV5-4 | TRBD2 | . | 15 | CASSLGGLVSNEQFF | TGTGCCAGCAGCTTAGGGGGACTAGTTTCCAATGAGCAGTTCTTC
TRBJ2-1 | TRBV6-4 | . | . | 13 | CASSVGGRSEQFF | TGTGCCAGCAGTGTGGGGGGAAGGAGTGAGCAGTTCTTC
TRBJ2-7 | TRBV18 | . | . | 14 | CASSLQGQSYEQYF | TGTGCCAGCTCACTCCAGGGCCAATCCTACGAGCAGTACTTC
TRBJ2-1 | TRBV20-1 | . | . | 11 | CSASIGGEQFF | TGCAGTGCTAGTATAGGGGGTGAGCAGTTCTTC
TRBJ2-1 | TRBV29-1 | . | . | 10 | CSVGQSEQFF | TGCAGCGTGGGACAAAGTGAGCAGTTCTTC
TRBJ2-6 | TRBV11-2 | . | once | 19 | CASSLASWGVSSGANVLTF | TGTGCCAGCAGCTTAGCTTCGTGGGGGGTAAGCTCTGGGGCCAACGTCCTGACTTTC
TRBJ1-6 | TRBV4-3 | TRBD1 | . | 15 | CASSYRGTLGSPLHF | TGCGCCAGCAGTTACAGGGGGACTCTGGGGTCACCCCTCCACTTT
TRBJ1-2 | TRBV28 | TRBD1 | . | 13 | CASRQQGASGYTF | TGTGCCAGCAGGCAACAGGGGGCGAGCGGCTACACCTTC
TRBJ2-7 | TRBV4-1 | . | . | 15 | CASSIDLATPYEQYF | TGCGCCAGCAGCATTGACTTAGCCACCCCCTACGAGCAGTACTTC
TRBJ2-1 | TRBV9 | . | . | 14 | CASSARAPNNEQFF | TGTGCCAGCAGCGCCAGGGCCCCTAACAATGAGCAGTTCTTC
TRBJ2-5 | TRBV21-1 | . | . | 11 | CATCREETQYF | TGTGCCACCTGCAGGGAAGAGACCCAGTACTTC
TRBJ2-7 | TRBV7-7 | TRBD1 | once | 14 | CASSPDRGSYEQYF | TGTGCCAGCAGCCCGGACAGGGGATCCTACGAGCAGTACTTC
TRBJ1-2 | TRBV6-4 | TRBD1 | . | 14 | CASRNSDREDGYTF | TGTGCCAGCCGAAACTCCGACAGGGAGGATGGCTACACCTTC
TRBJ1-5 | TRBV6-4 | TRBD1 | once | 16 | CASSDLGDRYDEPQHF | TGTGCCAGCAGTGACTTGGGGGACAGGTACGATGAGCCCCAGCATTTT
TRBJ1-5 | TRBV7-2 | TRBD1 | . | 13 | CASSRQGPSPQHF | TGTGCCAGCAGTCGACAGGGTCCCTCGCCCCAGCATTTT
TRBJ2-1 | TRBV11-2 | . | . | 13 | CASSGGARNEQFF | TGTGCCAGCAGTGGGGGGGCGAGGAATGAGCAGTTCTTC
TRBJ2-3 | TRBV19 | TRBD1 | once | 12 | CASSIRGDTQYF | TGTGCCAGTAGTATCAGGGGGGATACGCAGTATTTT
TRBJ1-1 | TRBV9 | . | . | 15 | CASSGDGGRRGEAFF | TGTGCCAGCAGCGGAGACGGGGGGCGAAGGGGTGAAGCTTTCTTT
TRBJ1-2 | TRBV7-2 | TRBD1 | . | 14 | CASSLDRASEGYTF | TGTGCCAGCAGCCTCGACAGGGCAAGCGAGGGCTACACCTTC
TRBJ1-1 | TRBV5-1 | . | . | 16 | CASSLLVLGPNTEAFF | TGCGCCAGCAGCTTGCTCGTTCTGGGGCCGAACACTGAAGCTTTCTTT
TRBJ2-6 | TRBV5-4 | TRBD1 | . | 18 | CASTLPGTGGSGANVLTF | TGTGCCAGCACCCTCCCGGGGACAGGGGGCTCTGGGGCCAACGTCCTGACTTTC
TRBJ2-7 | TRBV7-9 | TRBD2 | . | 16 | CASSLDLAGSLYEQYF | TGTGCCAGCAGCTTGGATTTAGCGGGGTCTTTGTACGAGCAGTACTTC
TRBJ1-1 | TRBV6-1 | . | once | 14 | CASTPAVEANKAFF | TGTGCCAGCACCCCGGCGGTCGAGGCTAATAAAGCTTTCTTT
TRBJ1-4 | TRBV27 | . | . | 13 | CASGRQENEKLFF | TGTGCCAGCGGGAGGCAGGAGAATGAAAAACTGTTTTTT
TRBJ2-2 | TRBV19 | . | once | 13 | CASSRDSTGELFF | TGTGCCAGTAGCCGAGACAGCACCGGGGAGCTGTTTTTT
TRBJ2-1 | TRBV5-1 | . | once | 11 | CASSLDNEQFF | TGCGCCAGCAGCCTCGACAATGAGCAGTTCTTC
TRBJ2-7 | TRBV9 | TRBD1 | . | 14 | CASSPLAGGYEQYF | TGTGCCAGCAGCCCCCTCGCAGGGGGCTACGAGCAGTACTTC
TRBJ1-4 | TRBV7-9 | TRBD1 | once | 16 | CASSSGTGSTNEKLFF | TGTGCCAGCAGCTCCGGGACAGGATCAACTAATGAAAAACTGTTTTTT